This T cell receptor (beta chain) was recorded in a study of blood T cell repertoires in COVID-19. Profiled with immunoSEQ multiplex PCR; TCRdb holds only in-frame clones, not every one. The sample shows 350,000 or so clones, roughly 86% of them seen only once. The specimen was PBMCs or T cells enriched from blood (not recorded which). The TCR originated in a woman between 25 and 40 years old who had been exposed to COVID-19.

CDR3 in amino acids: CASSQGTGTIYGYTF. Here the CDR3 DNA reads TGTGCCAGCAGCCAAGGGACAGGGACTATCTATGGCTACACCTTC. The chain uses TRBV3-1 (or the pseudogene TRBV3-2) and TRBJ1-2, with 8 bases identical to TRBD1. The CDR3 runs to 15 residues. Looked up from germline, CDR1 is LGHDT and CDR2 is YNNKEL (reference sequence). The ends lost 1 base at V and 4 bases at J; junction bases unmatched: 5.